This TCR beta chain stems from a study of cytomegalovirus exposure and HLA in healthy donors. Germline V CDR1 and CDR2: SGDLS, YYNGEE. The ends lost 4 bases at V and 3 bases at J; junction bases unmatched: 12. The CDR3 totals 16 residues. PCR employed 60 Vbeta and 13 Jbeta primers. Here immunoSEQ multiplex PCR was the method, and the copy in TCRdb shows in-frame clones only, minus some. The sample's table shows 150,000 or so clones. Sequenced material: PBMCs. The source of this sequence is a woman aged 60-70 years in good health and CMV-seronegative. The V gene is TRBV9, the J gene TRBJ1-1, with 7 bases identical to TRBD1. The CDR3 here is CASSTRPRQGHTEAFF. The CDR3 bases are TGTGCCAGCAGCACCAGACCCAGACAGGGTCACACTGAAGCTTTCTTT. The full variable domain, rest sourced from reference TRBV9 and TRBJ1-1, is DSGVTQTPKHLITATGQRVTLRCSPRSGDLSVYWYQQSLDQGLQFLIQYYNGEERAKGNILERFSAQQFPDLHSELNLSSLELGDSALYFCASSTRPRQGHTEAFFGQGTRLTVV.